This TCR beta chain was sequenced in a study of cytomegalovirus exposure and HLA in healthy donors. This clone was seen just once. No antigen is known for it. The same CDR3 is also encoded by other DNA sequences in this sample. Study conclusions and caveats: Association of a missense DCLRE1C variant with TCR beta V- and J-gene trimming was reported in a later analysis. Donors belonging to an Asian-associated ancestry cluster reportedly showed fewer N-insertions in productive TCRs than the roughly 670-donor mean, according to what a later analysis found.

The CDR3 has 14 residues. J lost 3 bases, V lost 1 base, and 2 bases had no gene match. From germline, CDR1 is LNHDA and CDR2 SQIVND (reference sequence). PCR was performed using 60 Vbeta and 13 Jbeta primers. Data came from immunoSEQ multiplex PCR; TCRdb stores just in-frame clones and leaves some out. The table lists fewer than 150,000 clones, around 79% of them singletons. The J gene is TRBJ1-1, the V gene TRBV19, with TRBD1 identical over 7 bases. The sample comprised PBMCs. The TCR was taken from a male donor in good health and CMV-seronegative. The CDR3 sequence: CASSIVGTDTEAFF. The DNA of the CDR3 is TGTGCCAGTAGTATAGTAGGGACAGACACTGAAGCTTTCTTT.